This T cell receptor beta chain was sequenced in a study of blood T cell repertoires in COVID-19. The repertoire was sequenced with immunoSEQ multiplex PCR; TCRdb's copy has only in-frame clones and lacks some. The sample consists of some 100,000 clones, approximately 82% of them appearing once. This CDR3 has 14 residues. Germline loops: CDR1 SGHVS, CDR2 FQNEAQ. Trimming left V 2 bases short and J 4 bases short, with 11 bases between. This sequence originates from a man aged 50-59 years with active or convalescent COVID-19. The rearrangement links TRBV7-8 to TRBJ1-1; D remains unclear. The sample comprised peripheral blood. CDR3 DNA: TGTGCCAGCAGCTTACGAACAGATGTCACTGAAGCTTTCTTT. As protein: CASSLRTDVTEAFF.